This T cell receptor (beta chain) was sequenced during a study of tumor-infiltrating lymphocytes in oesophageal squamous cell carcinoma. The V gene's germline CDR1 is MNHNS and CDR2 SASEGT. This CDR3 has 12 residues. TCRdb reanalysed the PCR reads using MiXCR and keeps one entry per CDR3 protein. The sample has approximately 12,000 distinct CDR3 sequences, around 52% seen once; the top ten hold approximately 46%. The chain has TRBV6-1 and TRBJ2-7; D is undetermined. TRBJ2-1 explains the end of the DNA better; the J call may be wrong. Sequenced sample: esophageal tumor tissue. The receptor was isolated from a female donor with esophageal squamous cell carcinoma. CDR3 sequence (DNA): TGTGCCAGCAGTGAAGCGAGGAATGAGCAGTTCTTC. It translates to CASSEARNEQFF.